The TCR beta chain described here comes from a study of low-dose radiotherapy and immunotherapy resistance in tumors. Priming of first-strand cDNA relied on TRAV- and TRBV-specific primers (covering alpha and beta chains). Using a constant-region primer together with a V-primer adapter, TCRs were subjected to about 18 PCR cycles of amplification. TCRdb re-called the reads through MiXCR, storing one row per CDR3 protein. The data contain fewer than 50,000 distinct CDR3 sequences, 25% to 30% of them seen just once; the ten biggest clones take up over 9.5%. The time point denotes: after trial treatment. The treatment is: LDRT plus nivolumab, ipilimumab, low-dose cyclophosphamide and aspirin (RACIN trial). The CDR3 runs to 16 residues. CDR1 is MNHNS and CDR2 is SASEGT in the germline V gene. V was cut by 7 bases and J by 0 bases, with 16 bases left in between. This clonotype has at least ten counts.

The V call is TRBV6-1, the J call TRBJ1-5; D uncertain. The receptor's source is a male donor with prostate cancer. The source was PBMCs, collected after low-dose radiotherapy plus immunotherapy. In DNA form, the CDR3 reads TGTGCCAGCACTCGAAGGCGTGGGGATAGCAATCAGCCCCAGCATTTT. As protein: CASTRRRGDSNQPQHF.